A selection of T cell receptor beta chains follows, all from one sample in a study of CD8 T cells in ankylosing spondylitis. Each CDR3 protein gets one entry after TCRdb re-called the 5' RACE reads with MiXCR. The table lists under 850,000 distinct CDR3 sequences, around 20% of them singletons. The sample consisted of blood, either unsorted or a sorted T cell fraction (not recorded which). These TCRs come from a male donor with ankylosing spondylitis. The CDR3 runs from the conserved cysteine through the conserved F or W. Fields, in order: CDR3 protein, J gene, V gene.

CDR3 protein: CASSFTGTSVYNEQFF
J gene: TRBJ2-1
V gene: TRBV7-3

CDR3 protein: CSARDTGYNEQFF
J gene: TRBJ2-1
V gene: TRBV20-1

CDR3 protein: CASGGLVQGETQYF
J gene: TRBJ2-5
V gene: TRBV6-1

CDR3 protein: CASSLPGPINEQYF
J gene: TRBJ2-7
V gene: TRBV12-3/TRBV12-4

CDR3 protein: CASSSRGVGSEVFF
J gene: TRBJ1-1
V gene: TRBV27

CDR3 protein: CASSLGLAEYEQYF
J gene: TRBJ2-7
V gene: TRBV13

CDR3 protein: CASSPAYNEKLFF
J gene: TRBJ1-4
V gene: TRBV7-9

CDR3 protein: CASSFTGGRTNEKLFF
J gene: TRBJ1-4
V gene: TRBV7-9

CDR3 protein: CASSPRGLAPSYEQYF
J gene: TRBJ2-7
V gene: TRBV5-1

CDR3 protein: CSVEGDGAREQYF
J gene: TRBJ2-7
V gene: TRBV29-1

CDR3 protein: CASSHPTGSGRLGEQYF
J gene: TRBJ2-7
V gene: TRBV3-1

CDR3 protein: CASSSPPRDEQYF
J gene: TRBJ2-7
V gene: TRBV7-2

CDR3 protein: CASGTRGVVNEQYF
J gene: TRBJ2-7
V gene: TRBV6-1

CDR3 protein: CSATQQGAVGYTF
J gene: TRBJ1-2
V gene: TRBV20-1

CDR3 protein: CASSFRGRGPQHF
J gene: TRBJ1-5
V gene: TRBV12-3/TRBV12-4

CDR3 protein: CSAGQGAPNTEAFF
J gene: TRBJ1-1
V gene: TRBV20-1

CDR3 protein: CASSPDTQYF
J gene: TRBJ2-3
V gene: TRBV18

CDR3 protein: CASSSTSGGGHNEQFF
J gene: TRBJ2-1
V gene: TRBV7-2

CDR3 protein: CASTTSTKTGELFF
J gene: TRBJ2-2
V gene: TRBV12-3/TRBV12-4

CDR3 protein: CSARGVGKSYNEQFF
J gene: TRBJ2-1
V gene: TRBV20-1

CDR3 protein: CATSDGGIETQYF
J gene: TRBJ2-5
V gene: TRBV24-1

CDR3 protein: CASTLRAGVSYNEQFF
J gene: TRBJ2-1
V gene: TRBV27

CDR3 protein: CASSLGRDNNEQFF
J gene: TRBJ2-1
V gene: TRBV13

CDR3 protein: CASSVRDSNEQFF
J gene: TRBJ2-1
V gene: TRBV7-3

CDR3 protein: CASSVEGTSNQPQHF
J gene: TRBJ1-5
V gene: TRBV5-1

CDR3 protein: CASSIVGQKNIQYF
J gene: TRBJ2-4
V gene: TRBV19